This entry lists 28 T cell receptor beta chains sequenced from one sample in a study of low-dose radiotherapy and immunotherapy resistance in tumors. With TRAV- and TRBV-specific primers, first-strand cDNA was made, covering the alpha and beta chains. TCRs were put through approximately 21 PCR cycles of amplification with Phusion. A constant-region primer and the V-primer adapter served as the primer pair. TCRdb passed the reads through MiXCR, listing each CDR3 protein once. This table has 12,000 to 15,000 distinct CDR3 sequences, about 75% appearing once. The source of these receptors is a human donor with advanced metastatic prostate, ovarian, gallbladder or colorectal cancer (not recorded which). This table probably holds off-target reads from a library built for another chain.

This rearrangement joins TRBV20-1 to TRBJ2-1, with 11 bases identical to TRBD2. Trimming cost V 1 base and J 6 bases; bases outside gene matches: 2. The CDR3 loop spans 14 amino acids. Per germline, CDR1 DFQATT and CDR2 SNEGSKA (reference sequence). The CDR3 DNA is TGCAGTGCTAGAGGACTAGCGGGAATCAATGAGCAGTTCTTC. Amino acid sequence: CSARGLAGINEQFF.

The rearrangement joins TRBV20-1 to TRBJ1-6, with D perhaps matching TRBD1 (6 bases). V lost 0 bases and J 14 bases, leaving 17 bases between the germline ends. Looked up from germline, CDR1 is DFQATT and CDR2 is SNEGSKA (reference sequence). The CDR3 has 14 residues. The CDR3 region has the DNA TGCAGTGCTAGAGATGGACAGCGAAGTCCGGCCCTCCACTTT. Encoded protein: CSARDGQRSPALHF.

The V call is TRBV6-2 or TRBV6-3, the J call TRBJ2-1, with D possibly being TRBD1 or TRBD2 (6 bases each). This CDR3 contains 14 residues. V was trimmed by 5 bases and J by 4 bases, leaving 12 bases between them. Germline V gives CDR1 MNHEY, CDR2 SVGEGT. CDR3 in amino acids: CASSGGGGYNEQFF. CDR3 DNA: TGTGCCAGCAGTGGCGGAGGGGGGTACAATGAGCAGTTCTTC.

This chain uses TRBV10-3 with TRBJ2-5; 13 bases match TRBD2. From germline, CDR1 is ENHRY and CDR2 SYGVKD. CDR3 length equals 16 residues. The trim removed 3 bases at V and 5 bases at J, leaving 6 bases unmatched. In nucleotides, the CDR3 is TGTGCCATCAGTGATCGACTAGCGGGGGGCAGTGAGACCCAGTACTTC. Its protein product is CAISDRLAGGSETQYF.

The rearrangement links TRBV4-2 to TRBJ2-5; no clear D. Between the trimmed V and J ends, which lost 0 bases and 5 bases, there was a span of 7 bases. The CDR3 sequence is 13 residues long. The germline V gene has CDR1 LGHNA and CDR2 YNFKEQ. CDR3: CASSQDLWETQYF. The CDR3 DNA sequence: TGTGCCAGCAGCCAAGATCTGTGGGAGACCCAGTACTTC.

V gene TRBV5-4 combines with J gene TRBJ2-3; D is perhaps TRBD2 (5 bases). V lost 2 bases and J lost 7, with 8 bases in between. Germline V lookup: CDR1 SGHNT, CDR2 YYREEE (reference sequence). This CDR3 region has 12 residues. CDR3 DNA sequence: TGTGCCAGCAGCTTCGACTATAATACGCAGTATTTT. Protein product: CASSFDYNTQYF.

This clonotype was observed a few times. V usage is TRBV7-2 and J usage is TRBJ2-2; TRBD1 matches at 9 bases. Germline V CDR1 and CDR2: SGHTA, FQGNSA. The V gene end was trimmed by 5 bases and the J gene end by 4 bases; junction bases not matched to a gene: 8. This CDR3 has 16 amino acids. CDR3 sequence (DNA): TGTGCCAGCAGCCGACGCCGGGACAGGGCCACCGGGGAGCTGTTTTTT. It specifies CASSRRRDRATGELFF. Based on the CDR3 plus reference TRBV7-2 and TRBJ2-2, the full variable domain is GAGVSQSPSNKVTEKGKDVELRCDPISGHTALYWYRQSLGQGLEFLIYFQGNSAPDKSGLPSDRFSAERTGGSVSTLTIQRTQQEDSAVYLCASSRRRDRATGELFFGEGSRLTVL.

This chain joins TRBV11-3 and TRBJ2-2; D is unclear. V lost 1 base and J 7 bases, leaving 10 bases between the germline ends. Germline assignment: CDR1 SGHNT and CDR2 YENEEA. The CDR3 runs to 14 residues. The DNA of the CDR3 is TGTGCCAGCAGCTTAGTACGGTCCGGCGGGGAGCTGTTTTTT. This gives the protein CASSLVRSGGELFF.

The rearrangement joins TRBV10-3 to TRBJ2-2, with a possible D match to TRBD2 (6 bases). The V and J ends lost 2 bases and 1 base respectively, with 11 bases between them. This CDR3 comprises 16 residues. Per the germline V gene, CDR1 is ENHRY and CDR2 is SYGVKD. CDR3 loop: CAISEAGPKNTGELFF. CDR3 nucleotide sequence: TGTGCCATCAGTGAGGCGGGACCGAAGAACACCGGGGAGCTGTTTTTT.

The CDR3 region is CASSRTGDSDNPQHF. As DNA, the CDR3 is TGCGCCAGCAGCCGAACAGGGGATAGTGATAATCCCCAGCATTTT. V gene TRBV5-1 combines with J gene TRBJ1-5, with 7 bases aligning to TRBD1. There are 15 residues in the CDR3. The V segment lost 4 bases and the J segment 10 bases; nucleotides outside the gene matches: 14. The V gene's germline CDR1 is SGHRS and CDR2 YFSETQ.

The chain recombines TRBV5-1 with TRBJ2-1; unclear D gene. Germline assignment: CDR1 SGHRS and CDR2 YFSETQ. CDR3 size: 13 residues. Trimming pared 1 base from V and 7 bases from J, leaving 9 bases between. CDR3 DNA: TGCGCCAGCAGCTTGTCCCTGGGGAATGAGCAGTTCTTC. Translation: CASSLSLGNEQFF. Based on the CDR3 plus reference TRBV5-1 and TRBJ2-1, the full variable domain is KAGVTQTPRYLIKTRGQQVTLSCSPISGHRSVSWYQQTPGQGLQFLFEYFSETQRNKGNFPGRFSGRQFSNSRSEMNVSTLELGDSALYLCASSLSLGNEQFFGPGTRLTVL.

The J gene is TRBJ2-7, the V gene TRBV19, with a weak D call TRBD1 (6 bases). Germline CDR1 reads LNHDA; CDR2 reads SQIVND (reference sequence). The CDR3 covers 14 residues. Between the trimmed V and J ends, which lost 8 bases and 2 bases, there was a span of 16 bases. DNA of the CDR3: TGTGCCAGTCGAGCCTCTCAGGGGACCTACGAGCAGTACTTC. Its protein product is CASRASQGTYEQYF.

This clonotype has more than one count but fewer than ten. This chain links TRBV2 with TRBJ2-5; D remains unclear. Trimming removed 4 bases at V and 0 bases at J, with 12 bases between. The CDR3 extends over 15 amino acids. CDR1 SNHLY and CDR2 FYNNEI come from the germline V gene. The CDR3 spells CASSGSGQYQETQYF. The DNA for the CDR3 is TGTGCCAGCAGTGGGTCTGGGCAGTACCAAGAGACCCAGTACTTC.

The gene calls are TRBV19 and TRBJ1-2, with D possibly TRBD1 on 5 matching bases. The CDR3 sequence is 12 residues long. V gave up 1 base and J gave up 6 bases, with 6 bases separating them. Germline CDR1 reads LNHDA; CDR2 reads SQIVND (reference sequence). The CDR3 nucleotides read TGTGCCAGTAGTATAGCAGGGAATGGCTACACCTTC. It is translated as CASSIAGNGYTF.

The rearrangement joins TRBV25-1 to TRBJ1-1, with 8 nucleotides matching TRBD1. Per the germline V gene, CDR1 is MGHDK and CDR2 is SYGVNS. The length of the CDR3 is 14 residues. V trimming: 7 bases; J trimming: 1 base; junction bases outside the gene matches: 5. The CDR3 nucleotides read TGTGCCAGCACCAGGACAGGGCCGAACACTGAAGCTTTCTTT. Translating gives CASTRTGPNTEAFF.

This clonotype was observed once. The rearrangement joins TRBV29-1 to TRBJ2-7; possibly TRBD1 for D (6 bases). Germline V lookup: CDR1 SQVTM, CDR2 ANQGSEA. Trimming shortened V by 7 bases and J by 0 bases, and 13 bases separated the two germline ends. The CDR3 runs 13 residues. CDR3 bases: TGCAGCGCCGAGGGGGAGAGCTCCTACGAGCAGTACTTC. This codes for CSAEGESSYEQYF.

This chain connects TRBV5-1 to TRBJ2-7; possibly TRBD2 for D (5 bases). The ends were cut back, 2 bases at V and 3 bases at J, with 12 bases in the middle. The CDR3 is 14 amino acids. Germline V CDR1 and CDR2: SGHRS, YFSETQ. CDR3: CASSFFEGNYEQYF. The CDR3 DNA sequence: TGCGCCAGCAGCTTCTTCGAGGGTAACTACGAGCAGTACTTC. The variable domain in full, with the rest retrieved from reference TRBV5-1 and TRBJ2-7, is KAGVTQTPRYLIKTRGQQVTLSCSPISGHRSVSWYQQTPGQGLQFLFEYFSETQRNKGNFPGRFSGRQFSNSRSEMNVSTLELGDSALYLCASSFFEGNYEQYFGPGTRLTVT.

In the case of this clonotype: Germline and junction disagree at one end, which may indicate a read error. The rearrangement uses TRBV6-8 and TRBJ2-3, with 10 bases that match TRBD2. Germline V CDR1 and CDR2: MNHGY, SAAAGT. This CDR3 region has 11 residues. The DNA of the CDR3 is TGTGCCAGCCGAGCGGGGGGGCTAGTCCATTTT. Protein product: CASRAGGLVHF.

The table lists this clonotype with a count of one. J is TRBJ1-6 and V is TRBV3-1, with D uncertain. Deletions cut 2 bases from V and 4 bases from J, with 9 bases between. The CDR3 length is 15 residues. Looked up from germline, CDR1 is LGHDT and CDR2 is YNNKEL (reference sequence). CDR3 region: CASSQKRTYNSPLHF. The CDR3 DNA is TGTGCCAGCAGCCAAAAGAGAACGTATAATTCACCCCTCCACTTT.

The chain uses TRBV11-2 and TRBJ1-6; D is uncertain. V dropped 1 base and J dropped 6 bases, with 13 bases sitting between them. Germline CDR1 reads SGHAT; CDR2 reads FQNNGV. The CDR3 contains 16 residues. The CDR3 is CASSLAGPHFNSPLHF. The CDR3 DNA sequence: TGTGCCAGCAGCTTAGCTGGTCCGCATTTTAATTCACCCCTCCACTTT.

The V and J genes are TRBV12-3 or TRBV12-4 and TRBJ1-1; possible D gene TRBD1, 5 bases. This CDR3 region has 13 residues. V was shortened by 6 bases and J by 4 bases, with 12 bases between the two germline ends. CDR3 amino acids: CASRPGLSTEAFF. CDR3 nucleotide sequence: TGTGCCAGCAGGCCAGGGTTATCCACTGAAGCTTTCTTT.

V gene TRBV9 combines with J gene TRBJ2-1; the D call may be TRBD1 or TRBD2 (5 bases each). The CDR3 length is 13 residues. CDR1 and CDR2 from the germline V gene are SGDLS and YYNGEE. The V end lost 3 bases, the J end lost 7 bases, and 11 bases lay between the germline ends. The CDR3 sequence is CASSAGTMNEQFF. CDR3 nucleotide sequence: TGTGCCAGCAGCGCTGGGACCATGAATGAGCAGTTCTTC.

The DNA of the CDR3 is TGCGCCAGCAGCTTGGCGGGGGGACTAGCGGGGGCCTACAATGAGCAGTTCTTC. Translating it yields CASSLAGGLAGAYNEQFF. The J gene is TRBJ2-1, the V gene TRBV5-1; 14 nucleotides align to TRBD2. Germline-derived CDR1 and CDR2 are SGHRS and YFSETQ. V lost 0 bases to trimming and J lost 2 bases; unmatched junction nucleotides: 4. The length of the CDR3 is 18 residues.

This chain joins TRBV7-9 and TRBJ1-1, with D hard to call. Germline-derived CDR1 and CDR2 are SEHNR and FQNEAQ (reference sequence). V shed 2 bases and J shed 1 base, with 5 bases lying between them. CDR3 length: 13 residues. The CDR3 DNA sequence: TGTGCCAGCAGCTTATCGGCGAACACTGAAGCTTTCTTT. Translation gives CASSLSANTEAFF.

The rearrangement uses TRBV6-2 or TRBV6-3 and TRBJ2-3; tentatively, D is TRBD2 (6 bases). Germline V gives CDR1 MNHEY, CDR2 SVGEGT. V was cut by 4 bases and J by 0 bases, with 11 bases left in between. This CDR3 is built from 15 residues. CDR3 sequence reads: CASSWRESSTDTQYF. In DNA form, the CDR3 reads TGTGCCAGCAGTTGGCGGGAATCTAGCACAGATACGCAGTATTTT.

This clonotype was seen once. The rearrangement uses TRBV5-6 and TRBJ1-5, with TRBD1 matching 9 bases. The V and J ends lost 6 bases and 0 bases, in that order; junction bases with no gene match: 7. Germline CDR1 is SGHDT and CDR2 is YYEEEE. The CDR3 covers 16 residues. The CDR3 region is CASTLWDRDSNQPQHF. For the CDR3, the DNA is TGTGCCAGCACTCTTTGGGACAGGGATAGCAATCAGCCCCAGCATTTT.

This clonotype was detected once. This rearrangement joins TRBV12-3 or TRBV12-4 to TRBJ1-1; no firm D call. V shed 3 bases and J shed 0 bases, with 8 bases lying between them. The CDR3 is made up of 14 amino acids. The chain's CDR3 is CASSFAGLNTEAFF. Here the CDR3 DNA reads TGTGCCAGCAGTTTCGCAGGCTTGAACACTGAAGCTTTCTTT.

This clonotype was observed a handful of times. The chain recombines TRBV9 with TRBJ1-1; D gene ambiguous. The CDR3 runs to 13 residues. Trimming took 3 bases from V and 1 from J, leaving 7 bases between them. Looked up from germline, CDR1 is SGDLS and CDR2 is YYNGEE. CDR3 sequence reads: CASSAYQNTEAFF. CDR3 in DNA: TGTGCCAGCAGCGCCTATCAGAACACTGAAGCTTTCTTT.